Shown below are 32 T cell receptor beta chains from a single sample sequenced in a study of T cells in Graves' hyperthyroidism and ophthalmopathy. The CDR3 regions of TCR beta were amplified from RNA transcripts. The TCR CDR3 first-round RT-PCR relied on the HTBI primer set. One entry per CDR3 protein results from TCRdb running MiXCR on the multiplex PCR reads. This sample carries hundreds of thousands of distinct CDR3 sequences, approximately 40% of them seen once, and the ten largest clones take 7% to 10%. Sequenced material: blood. Every receptor here comes from a man between 18 and 35 years old with Graves' hyperthyroidism.

This clonotype was seen a few times. This sequence joins TRBV15 and TRBJ1-4, with no clear D. Trimming stripped 1 base from V and 8 bases from J, with 8 bases between. Germline V gives CDR1 LNHNV, CDR2 YYDKDF (reference sequence). The CDR3 is 13 residues long. CDR3 coding DNA: TGTGCCACCAGCAGAGGGTCCGGGGAAAAACTGTTTTTT. Amino acid sequence: CATSRGSGEKLFF.

Many counts were recorded for this clonotype. This rearrangement joins TRBV2 to TRBJ2-6; D gene uncertain. This CDR3 has 19 residues. V lost 1 base and J 0 bases, leaving 16 bases between the germline ends. Germline V gives CDR1 SNHLY, CDR2 FYNNEI. The CDR3 reads CASSEGFLGRNSGANVLTF. For the CDR3, the DNA is TGTGCCAGCAGTGAAGGGTTTCTGGGCAGGAACTCTGGGGCCAACGTCCTGACTTTC.

Turning to this clonotype: Germline and junction disagree at one end, which may indicate a read error. The chain links TRBV7-2 to TRBJ2-5; possibly TRBD2 for D (6 bases). Looked up from germline, CDR1 is SGHTA and CDR2 is FQGNSA. The CDR3 totals 13 residues. CDR3 coding DNA: TGTGCCAGCAGCTCGAATAGCGGAGAGACCCAGCACTTC. This translates into CASSSNSGETQHF.

The count of this clonotype is one. A junction end diverges from the germline sequence, so it may reflect a read error. The chain has TRBV7-9 and TRBJ2-7; 8 bases align to TRBD2. Germline CDR1 SEHNR, CDR2 FQNEAQ (reference sequence). The CDR3 is 16 residues long. The CDR3 sequence is CASSQTSASFSYEQYF. The CDR3 nucleotides read TGCGCCAGCAGCCAGACTAGCGCGAGCTTCTCCTACGAGCAGTACTTC.

At least ten counts were recorded for this clonotype. This sequence joins TRBV19 and TRBJ1-2; perhaps TRBD1 as D (5 bases). The V end was cut by 3 bases, the J end by 4 bases, with 15 bases between. The CDR3 runs to 15 residues. Germline CDR1 is LNHDA and CDR2 is SQIVND (reference sequence). The CDR3 DNA is TGTGCCAGTAGTATCCCCGACAGCCCGGGCTATGGCTACACCTTC. This translates into CASSIPDSPGYGYTF.

The chain links TRBV5-4 to TRBJ2-7, with D perhaps matching TRBD1 (5 bases). CDR1 SGHNT and CDR2 YYREEE come from the germline V gene (reference sequence). This CDR3 has 15 amino acids. Trimming removed 4 bases at V and 0 bases at J, with 14 bases between. CDR3 sequence reads: CASSRLTASSYEQYF. In DNA, the CDR3 is TGTGCCAGCAGCCGCCTGACAGCGAGCTCCTACGAGCAGTACTTC.

The chain has TRBV7-2 and TRBJ1-3; D is perhaps TRBD1 (6 bases). From germline, CDR1 is SGHTA and CDR2 FQGNSA. V was trimmed by 4 bases and J by 5 bases, leaving 15 bases between them. The CDR3 sequence is 15 residues long. CDR3 coding DNA: TGTGCCAGCAGCTCCGGTGGGGGGCCTCGAAACACCATATATTTT. It encodes CASSSGGGPRNTIYF.

The sample holds many counts of this clonotype. V is TRBV7-9 and J is TRBJ1-1, with D perhaps matching TRBD1 (5 bases). V was trimmed by 0 bases and J by 4 bases, leaving 9 bases between them. CDR3 size: 14 residues. CDR1 and CDR2 from the germline V gene are SEHNR and FQNEAQ (reference sequence). The CDR3 sequence: CASSLAPTATEAFF. DNA for the CDR3: TGTGCCAGCAGCTTAGCCCCGACAGCCACTGAAGCTTTCTTT. The complete variable domain, with remaining parts taken from reference TRBV7-9 and TRBJ1-1, reads DTGVSQNPRHKITKRGQNVTFRCDPISEHNRLYWYRQTLGQGPEFLTYFQNEAQLEKSRLLSDRFSAERPKGSFSTLEIQRTEQGDSAMYLCASSLAPTATEAFFGQGTRLTVV.

This clonotype appeared many times. The gene calls are TRBV10-3 and TRBJ1-5, with a possible D match to TRBD1 (6 bases). With 2 bases removed from V and 3 bases from J, the gap between germline ends came to 8 bases. This CDR3 is 14 amino acids long. CDR1 and CDR2 (germline): ENHRY, SYGVKD. The CDR3 nucleotides are TGTGCCATCAGTGAGACAGGGAACAATCAGCCCCAGCATTTT. Protein sequence: CAISETGNNQPQHF.

Ten or more counts support this clonotype. The chain carries TRBV7-3 and TRBJ2-6; D is undetermined. The ends were cut back, 5 bases at V and 2 bases at J, with 7 bases in the middle. Germline CDR1 is SGHTA and CDR2 is FQGTGA. CDR3 length equals 14 residues. The CDR3 here is CASSPPTGANVLTF. DNA for the CDR3: TGTGCCAGCAGCCCCCCCACTGGGGCCAACGTCCTGACTTTC. Complete variable domain (other parts from reference TRBV7-3 and TRBJ2-6): GAGVSQTPSNKVTEKGKYVELRCDPISGHTALYWYRQSLGQGPEFLIYFQGTGAADDSGLPNDRFFAVRPEGSVSTLKIQRTERGDSAVYLCASSPPTGANVLTFGAGSRLTVL.

In its sample, this clonotype was seen many times. V and J are TRBV7-9 and TRBJ1-1, with D tentatively TRBD1 (6 bases). The CDR3 loop spans 14 amino acids. Germline V gene data show CDR1 as SEHNR and CDR2 as FQNEAQ (reference sequence). The V end lost 5 bases, the J end lost 0 bases, and 10 bases lay between the germline ends. The CDR3 reads CASSGGRMNTEAFF. For the CDR3, the DNA is TGTGCCAGCAGCGGGGGGCGGATGAACACTGAAGCTTTCTTT.

This clonotype turned up a few times. This sequence joins TRBV7-9 and TRBJ1-2; 8 bases fit TRBD1. Germline V gene sequence: CDR1 SEHNR, CDR2 FQNEAQ (reference sequence). The CDR3 sequence is 14 residues long. V was clipped by 3 bases and J by 7 bases; unmatched bases: 7. The CDR3: CASSFSQGAGGYTF. CDR3 bases: TGTGCCAGCAGCTTTAGCCAGGGGGCCGGTGGCTACACCTTC.

V is TRBV7-2 and J is TRBJ2-2; D unclear. The V gene's germline CDR1 is SGHTA and CDR2 FQGNSA. V was trimmed by 5 bases and J by 4 bases, leaving 8 bases between them. CDR3 length equals 13 residues. CDR3 in amino acids: CASSTRGTGELFF. CDR3 DNA sequence: TGTGCCAGCAGCACCCGAGGCACCGGGGAGCTGTTTTTT.

The J gene is TRBJ2-7, the V gene TRBV11-2; 13 positions match TRBD2. The CDR3 is made up of 14 amino acids. J gave up 6 bases and V 6 bases, and 5 bases lay outside the gene matches. Germline loops: CDR1 SGHAT, CDR2 FQNNGV. In nucleotides, the CDR3 is TGTGCCAGCAGTTATACTAGCGGGGGGGGCGAGCAGTACTTC. Its protein is CASSYTSGGGEQYF.

V and J are TRBV12-3 or TRBV12-4 and TRBJ2-3, with unresolved D. Trimming left V 5 bases short and J 2 bases short, with 5 bases between. CDR3 length: 12 amino acids. CDR3 amino acids: CASSQPTDTQYF. The DNA of the CDR3 is TGTGCCAGCAGTCAGCCCACAGATACGCAGTATTTT.

This clonotype was detected once. A much bigger clone sits one base away, suggesting this may be a read error. V usage is TRBV19 and J usage is TRBJ1-1; D gene uncertain. The length of the CDR3 is 13 residues. Looked up from germline, CDR1 is LNHDA and CDR2 is SQIVND (reference sequence). V was pared by 1 base and J by 11 bases, with 14 bases between. In nucleotides, the CDR3 is TGTGCCAGTAGTATAGTTGTGAGAGGGCAGGCTTTCTTT. Translation: CASSIVVRGQAFF.

This clonotype appeared many times. The V gene is TRBV14, the J gene TRBJ1-2; 7 nucleotides match TRBD1. With 1 base clipped from V and 7 bases from J, the junction kept 6 bases outside the gene matches. Germline CDR1 and CDR2: SGHDN and FVKESK. The CDR3 has 14 amino acids. CDR3 residues: CASSQGGGGFGYTF. The CDR3 DNA reads TGTGCCAGCAGCCAAGGAGGAGGGGGCTTTGGCTACACCTTC.

This clonotype has only a few counts. The chain recombines TRBV6-6 with TRBJ2-2; D is unclear. The CDR3 is 13 residues long. Per germline, CDR1 MNHNY and CDR2 SVGAGI (reference sequence). V was trimmed by 7 bases and J by 2 bases, leaving 8 bases between them. The CDR3 nucleotides are TGTGCCAGCACGGCGGTTAACACCGGGGAGCTGTTTTTT. Encoded protein: CASTAVNTGELFF.

This clonotype appeared many times. The chain links TRBV29-1 to TRBJ2-5, with no clear D. This CDR3 spans 13 amino acids. Trimming cost V 3 bases and J 7 bases, with 15 bases left between them. Looked up from germline, CDR1 is SQVTM and CDR2 is ANQGSEA. CDR3 DNA: TGCAGCGTTGAGGATGGGTCCCTAGGGACCCAGTACTTC. Amino acids: CSVEDGSLGTQYF.

The table lists this clonotype with many counts. The chain is built from TRBV25-1 and TRBJ1-5; no firm D call. Germline lookup yields CDR1 MGHDK and CDR2 SYGVNS. CDR3 length: 14 residues. Trimming shortened V by 3 bases and J by 1 base, and 7 bases separated the two germline ends. Here the CDR3 DNA reads TGTGCCAGCAGTGATCAAACGAGCAATCAGCCCCAGCATTTT. It specifies CASSDQTSNQPQHF.

V is TRBV10-2 and J is TRBJ1-6; D is undetermined. Trimming removed 4 bases at V and 6 bases at J, with 13 bases between. CDR1 is WSHSY and CDR2 is SAAADI in the germline V gene. The CDR3 sequence is 15 residues long. CDR3 residues: CASSATRSPNSPLHF. CDR3 in DNA: TGCGCCAGCAGTGCCACCAGGTCGCCTAATTCACCCCTCCACTTT.

The chain couples TRBV10-3 to TRBJ1-6; D ambiguous. CDR1 ENHRY and CDR2 SYGVKD come from the germline V gene. The CDR3 sequence is 13 residues long. The V and J ends lost 10 bases and 8 bases respectively, with 15 bases between them. As DNA, the CDR3 is TGTGCCAGCAGAGGATCGGTCGATTCACCCCTCCACTTT. It specifies CASRGSVDSPLHF.

This sequence joins TRBV20-1 and TRBJ1-6, with D possibly being TRBD1 (6 bases). The CDR3 sequence is 12 residues long. V shed 3 bases and J shed 10 bases, with 10 bases lying between them. CDR1 DFQATT and CDR2 SNEGSKA come from the germline V gene (reference sequence). Here the CDR3 reads CSASGGISPLHF. CDR3 in DNA: TGCAGTGCTAGTGGGGGCATATCACCCCTCCACTTT.

In its sample, this clonotype was seen a few times. The CDR3 DNA reads as TGTGCCAGCAGTCGGGACAGGGCCACCTATAATTCACCCCTCCACTTT. This codes for CASSRDRATYNSPLHF. The V gene is TRBV5-6, the J gene TRBJ1-6; 9 bases are shared with TRBD1. Trimming took 5 bases from V and 2 from J; bases not matched to a gene: 5. The germline gives CDR1 SGHDT, CDR2 YYEEEE. There are 16 residues in the CDR3.

There are many counts of this clonotype. V usage is TRBV2 and J usage is TRBJ2-7; 12 nucleotides match TRBD2. The CDR3 has 14 residues. Looked up from germline, CDR1 is SNHLY and CDR2 is FYNNEI. Losses at the gene ends were 10 bases for V and 5 bases for J; bases not matched to a gene: 9. The CDR3 here is CATTRLAGVHEQYF. The CDR3 nucleotides are TGTGCCACGACACGACTAGCGGGAGTCCACGAGCAGTACTTC.

This clonotype came up many times. The chain combines TRBV29-1 with TRBJ2-6; TRBD1 is a possible D gene (5 bases). The length of the CDR3 is 13 residues. Trimming took 6 bases from V and 1 from J, leaving 7 bases between them. From germline, CDR1 is SQVTM and CDR2 ANQGSEA. This CDR3 reads CSVAGSGANVLTF. CDR3 sequence (DNA): TGCAGCGTCGCAGGGTCTGGGGCCAACGTCCTGACTTTC.

The chain has TRBV25-1 and TRBJ1-1; 8 bases align to TRBD1. Germline V gene sequence: CDR1 MGHDK, CDR2 SYGVNS. The V segment lost 11 bases and the J segment 8 bases; nucleotides outside the gene matches: 4. The CDR3 totals 10 residues. This CDR3 is CADRGPEAFF. CDR3 coding DNA: TGTGCCGACAGGGGCCCCGAAGCTTTCTTT.

The genes are TRBV5-1 and TRBJ1-1; D is possibly TRBD1 (5 bases). The CDR3 has 14 residues. The germline V and J ends were trimmed by 6 bases and 0 bases, with 12 bases remaining between them. Germline lookup yields CDR1 SGHRS and CDR2 YFSETQ. The CDR3 region is CASKDGAMNTEAFF. The DNA of the CDR3 is TGCGCCAGCAAGGATGGGGCTATGAACACTGAAGCTTTCTTT.

The gene calls are TRBV2 and TRBJ2-7, with 7 positions matching TRBD1. Trimming took 0 bases from V and 6 from J; bases not matched to a gene: 5. The CDR3 spans 14 residues. Germline assignment: CDR1 SNHLY and CDR2 FYNNEI. For the CDR3, the DNA is TGTGCCAGCAGTGAAGCATTCGACAGGGTCGAGCAGTACTTC. This sequence encodes CASSEAFDRVEQYF.

This clonotype was seen only a few times. The chain carries TRBV5-6 and TRBJ2-5, with D perhaps matching TRBD2 (6 bases). This CDR3 is built from 16 residues. The germline gives CDR1 SGHDT, CDR2 YYEEEE. V was clipped by 4 bases and J by 5 bases, with 21 bases between them. CDR3 DNA sequence: TGTGCCAGCAGCCCGGATCTAGCGAATAGGTGGGAGACCCAGTACTTC. Translating it yields CASSPDLANRWETQYF.

A remark on this clonotype: This likely comes from a read error, as the CDR3 has no conserved phenylalanine or tryptophan at its end. The chain joins TRBV20-1 to TRBJ1-5; D unresolved. The germline CDR1 and CDR2 sequences are DFQATT and SNEGSKA (reference sequence). Trimming left V 6 bases short and J 2 bases short, with 14 bases between. This CDR3 contains 14 residues. The CDR3: CSAIDPGGNQPQHL. The DNA for the CDR3 is TGCAGTGCGATCGACCCCGGGGGCAATCAGCCCCAGCATTTA.

This chain connects TRBV7-9 to TRBJ1-1; possible D gene TRBD1, 5 bases. Germline CDR1 reads SEHNR; CDR2 reads FQNEAQ (reference sequence). Trimming cost V 5 bases and J 7 bases, with 20 bases left between them. There are 15 residues in the CDR3. Written as DNA, the CDR3 is TGTGCCAGCAGCCTTCACCGGGGGACCGGCAATGAAGCTTTCTTT. It specifies CASSLHRGTGNEAFF. The full variable domain, with the rest looked up from reference TRBV7-9 and TRBJ1-1, is DTGVSQNPRHKITKRGQNVTFRCDPISEHNRLYWYRQTLGQGPEFLTYFQNEAQLEKSRLLSDRFSAERPKGSFSTLEIQRTEQGDSAMYLCASSLHRGTGNEAFFGQGTRLTVV.